One sample yielded the 7 T cell receptor beta chains listed below, sequenced in a study of blood T cell repertoires in COVID-19. Using immunoSEQ multiplex PCR, the repertoire was profiled, and TCRdb retains in-frame clones only, with some absent. The data hold 200,000 to 250,000 clones, with about 84% observed a single time. Sequenced input: peripheral blood. The receptor source for this set is a human donor in a cohort sampled during active COVID-19.

The rearrangement joins TRBV7-8 to TRBJ2-5; TRBD2 might be the D (5 bases). V lost 2 bases and J lost 2, with 6 bases in between. CDR3 length: 13 residues. The germline V gene encodes CDR1 SGHVS and CDR2 FQNEAQ. CDR3 DNA: TGTGCCAGCAGCTTATCGGGGCAAGAGACCCAGTACTTC. This translates into CASSLSGQETQYF.

The gene calls are TRBV7-8 and TRBJ1-4, with D possibly being TRBD1 (5 bases). This CDR3 comprises 12 residues. Germline V CDR1 and CDR2: SGHVS, FQNEAQ. Trimming cost V 4 bases and J 10 bases, with 10 bases left between them. The CDR3 nucleotides are TGTGCCAGCAGCTCTGACAGAGGAAAACTGTTTTTT. Its translation: CASSSDRGKLFF.

The rearrangement uses TRBV27 and TRBJ2-3; a weak D match, TRBD2 (6 bases). CDR1 is MNHEY, CDR2 SMNVEV, per germline (reference sequence). This CDR3 spans 14 amino acids. CDR3 DNA sequence: TGTGCTACCTCGGCCGGGGGAAGCACAGATACGCAGTATTTT. This gives the protein CATSAGGSTDTQYF.

This clone was seen a single time. The chain has TRBV2 and TRBJ2-4; 7 bases map to TRBD1. In germline, CDR1 is SNHLY, CDR2 FYNNEI. The CDR3 has 12 residues. V was clipped by 6 bases and J by 7 bases; unmatched bases: 3. The CDR3 coding sequence is TGTGCCAGCAGCGTACAGGGGAACATTCAGTACTTC. Translating it yields CASSVQGNIQYF. The full variable domain, with the rest looked up from reference TRBV2 and TRBJ2-4, is EPEVTQTPSHQVTQMGQEVILRCVPISNHLYFYWYRQILGQKVEFLVSFYNNEISEKSEIFDDQFSVERPDGSNFTLKIRSTKLEDSAMYFCASSVQGNIQYFGAGTRLSVL.

The chain joins TRBV27 to TRBJ2-1; 7 bases are a match to TRBD2. The CDR3 spans 16 residues. CDR1 is MNHEY and CDR2 is SMNVEV in the germline V gene (reference sequence). The trim removed 5 bases at V and 6 bases at J, leaving 13 bases unmatched. CDR3 sequence: CASSALGPGRANEQFF. Here the CDR3 DNA reads TGTGCCAGCAGTGCCCTCGGGCCGGGGAGGGCCAATGAGCAGTTCTTC.

The CDR3: CASVIPGKSRGSYEQYF. In DNA, the CDR3 is TGTGCCAGCGTCATCCCAGGGAAAAGTAGAGGCTCCTACGAGCAGTACTTC. V usage is TRBV7-9 and J usage is TRBJ2-7, with D possibly matching TRBD1 (5 bases). This CDR3 has 17 residues. The V gene lost 8 bases and the J gene lost 0 bases, with 23 bases spanning the gap. CDR1 and CDR2 (germline): SEHNR, FQNEAQ (reference sequence).

Notes on this clone: A junction end diverges from the germline sequence, so it may reflect a read error. The chain is built from TRBV2 and TRBJ1-1; TRBD1 agrees at 9 bases. CDR1 is SNHLY, CDR2 FYNNEI, per germline. The CDR3 has 14 residues. The CDR3 loop reads CASRSGQGNAEAFF. The CDR3 bases are TGTGCCAGCAGATCAGGACAGGGGAACGCTGAAGCTTTCTTT.